A selection of T cell receptor beta chains follows, all from one sample in a study of blood T cell repertoires in COVID-19. TCRdb's table, derived via immunoSEQ multiplex PCR, lists solely in-frame clones and lacks some. The repertoire consists of approximately 220,000 clones, with around four fifths occurring once and the leading ten covering 2% to 3%. The sequenced sample was peripheral blood. Receptors were obtained from a woman aged 40-49 years with active or convalescent COVID-19. Both conserved end residues are part of each CDR3. A D gene is named only where the DNA matches it firmly. Only part of the rows carry a size: once, few, many, or a class if the clone is expanded.

j_call d_call v_call clone_size cdr3_aa cdr3_nt
TRBJ1-1 - TRBV5-1 - CASSLEFGGARNTEAFF TGCGCCAGCAGCTTGGAATTCGGAGGGGCTAGGAACACTGAAGCTTTCTTT
TRBJ1-2 - TRBV7-9 - CASSLPGPDYGYTF TGTGCCAGCAGCTTGCCAGGGCCGGACTATGGCTACACCTTC
TRBJ2-4 TRBD1 TRBV5-4 - CASSSSGTGATLLQYF TGTGCCAGCAGCTCGAGCGGGACAGGGGCTACTCTCCTCCAGTACTTC
TRBJ2-7 TRBD2 TRBV5-6 - CASSLVGGGARKEQYF TGTGCCAGCAGCTTGGTGGGCGGGGGGGCGCGTAAGGAGCAGTACTTC
TRBJ1-2 - TRBV7-8 - CASSLAQGRVGGYTF TGTGCCAGCAGCTTAGCGCAGGGGCGCGTTGGGGGCTACACCTTC
TRBJ2-5 - TRBV5-1 - CASSSLSDQETQYF TGCGCCAGCAGCTCCCTTTCCGACCAAGAGACCCAGTACTTC
TRBJ2-7 TRBD1 TRBV9 - CASNTGTGYYEQYF TGTGCCAGCAACACCGGGACAGGATACTACGAGCAGTACTTC
TRBJ2-6 - TRBV12-5 - CASGNTGTYRSGANVLTF TGTGCTAGTGGTAATACCGGGACTTACCGCTCTGGGGCCAACGTCCTGACTTTC
TRBJ2-1 TRBD2 TRBV15 - CATSRGAGGYNEQFF TGTGCCACCAGCAGAGGAGCGGGAGGGTACAATGAGCAGTTCTTC
TRBJ1-1 - TRBV5-6 few CASSLSPGGFGTEAFF TGTGCCAGCAGCTTGTCTCCAGGTGGGTTCGGCACTGAAGCTTTCTTT
TRBJ1-1 TRBD1 TRBV19 - CASSPRDRAFEAFF TGTGCCAGTAGTCCGCGCGACAGGGCTTTTGAAGCTTTCTTT
TRBJ2-5 TRBD2 TRBV4-3 - CASSPRGGGETQYF TGCGCCAGCAGCCCCCGGGGCGGGGGAGAGACCCAGTACTTC
TRBJ2-3 - TRBV5-4 few CASSFPSAVPALYF TGTGCCAGCAGCTTTCCTAGCGCAGTCCCCGCTCTGTATTTT
TRBJ2-1 TRBD2 TRBV24-1 few CATSGVFSGGANEQFF TGTGCCACCAGTGGGGTTTTCTCGGGGGGGGCAAATGAGCAGTTCTTC
TRBJ2-7 - TRBV5-6 few CASSSYRSREQYF TGTGCCAGCAGCAGCTACAGGTCCCGCGAGCAGTACTTC
TRBJ1-3 TRBD1 TRBV6-5 once CASSPDRDRVFTIYF TGTGCCAGCAGTCCGGACCGGGACAGGGTTTTCACCATATATTTT
TRBJ2-7 TRBD2 TRBV30 - CAWTRLAGSYEQYF TGTGCCTGGACGCGACTAGCGGGGAGTTACGAGCAGTACTTC
TRBJ2-3 - TRBV25-1 once CASSGGPIRGTDTQYF TGTGCCAGCAGTGGGGGGCCCATCCGAGGCACAGATACGCAGTATTTT
TRBJ2-1 TRBD2 TRBV27 once CASSFGPLAGGDGNEQFF TGTGCCAGCAGTTTTGGCCCACTAGCGGGAGGGGACGGCAATGAGCAGTTCTTC
TRBJ1-5 - TRBV2 - CASNSDSRSNQPQHF TGTGCCAGCAACTCGGACAGCCGAAGCAATCAGCCCCAGCATTTT
TRBJ2-1 TRBD2 TRBV9 - CASSVSGGLAGNEQFF TGTGCCAGCAGCGTCTCAGGGGGACTAGCGGGCAATGAGCAGTTCTTC
TRBJ2-3 TRBD2 TRBV13 - CASSYRRSGRTDTQYF TGTGCCAGCAGCTATCGGCGTAGCGGGAGAACAGATACGCAGTATTTT
TRBJ2-7 TRBD1 TRBV5-4 - CASSNGQAGFPEQYF TGTGCCAGCAGCAACGGACAGGCGGGCTTCCCCGAGCAGTACTTC
TRBJ2-5 - TRBV14 - CASSQDAFLGPNPKETQYF TGTGCCAGCAGCCAAGACGCATTTTTGGGGCCTAACCCTAAAGAGACCCAGTACTTC
TRBJ1-6 TRBD1 TRBV18 - CASSPLTGSNSPLHF TGTGCCAGCTCACCCCTGACAGGGTCCAATTCACCCCTCCACTTT
TRBJ1-1 - TRBV6-6 few CASSSPDGGYTEAFF TGTGCCAGCAGTTCCCCCGATGGGGGCTACACTGAAGCTTTCTTT